Each of the 12 T cell receptor beta chains below was sequenced from the same sample in a study of OX40 agonist ivuxolimab in advanced cancers. Measured with immunoSEQ multiplex PCR; TCRdb has only the in-frame clones, and not every one. Of 100,000 to 130,000 clones in the sample, approximately 90% were seen once. This specimen was CD4+ or CD8+ T cells sorted from blood, taken in a trial of the OX40 agonist ivuxolimab. Receptor source: an adult with an advanced solid tumor such as melanoma, head and neck, liver or kidney cancer.

The genes are TRBV10-2 and TRBJ1-5, with a tentative D call TRBD1 (5 bases). Germline values: CDR1 WSHSY, CDR2 SAAADI. V dropped 5 bases and J dropped 0 bases, with 8 bases sitting between them. The CDR3 contains 14 residues. The CDR3 sequence: CASSPGSSNQPQHF. CDR3 nucleotide sequence: TGCGCCAGCAGTCCAGGGTCTAGCAATCAGCCCCAGCATTTT.

This rearrangement joins TRBV5-1 to TRBJ2-5; possible D gene TRBD1, 6 bases. The CDR3 has 15 residues. Trimming took off 4 bases at V and 5 bases at J, with 18 bases between the two ends. Germline V gene data show CDR1 as SGHRS and CDR2 as YFSETQ. The CDR3 nucleotides read TGCGCCAGCAGCCATAATACAGGGATGAGTGAGACCCAGTACTTC. Its translation: CASSHNTGMSETQYF.

This clone was counted a single time. J is TRBJ1-3 and V is TRBV18; D is possibly TRBD1 (6 bases). CDR1 is KGHSH, CDR2 LQKENI, per germline. V dropped 3 bases and J dropped 0 bases, with 12 bases sitting between them. The CDR3 spans 16 residues. DNA for the CDR3: TGTGCCAGCTCACCTCGACAGGCCGACTCTGGAAACACCATATATTTT. Translation gives CASSPRQADSGNTIYF.

This chain links TRBV30 with TRBJ2-7; 12 bases are shared with TRBD2. The CDR3 extends over 13 amino acids. The germline gives CDR1 GTSNPN, CDR2 SVGIG (reference sequence). The CDR3: CNRLAGGPGEQYF. The CDR3, as DNA: TGTAATAGGCTAGCGGGAGGGCCTGGGGAGCAGTACTTC.

This clone was seen only a few times. In DNA, the CDR3 is TGTGCCAGCATATCCGGGACTAGCGGGAGTTCCGGGGAGCTGTTTTTT. Translated, it gives CASISGTSGSSGELFF. This chain links TRBV18 with TRBJ2-2; 14 bases align to TRBD2. This CDR3 contains 16 residues. Germline-derived CDR1 and CDR2 are KGHSH and LQKENI. The V and J ends lost 8 bases and 6 bases, in that order; junction bases with no gene match: 8.

V gene TRBV2 combines with J gene TRBJ2-5; D is possibly TRBD2 (5 bases). Gene TRBJ2-7 matches the end of the DNA better, so the J call may be wrong. In germline, CDR1 is SNHLY, CDR2 FYNNEI. This CDR3 is 14 amino acids long. CDR3 sequence reads: CASSEFASFYEQYF. The CDR3 DNA is TGTGCCAGCAGTGAATTTGCTAGCTTCTACGAGCAGTACTTC.

This chain joins TRBV7-2 and TRBJ1-1; 9 bases map to TRBD1. CDR1 SGHTA and CDR2 FQGNSA come from the germline V gene. V shed 4 bases, J shed 5 bases, and the junction held 8 bases outside the gene matches. CDR3 length: 15 amino acids. In DNA form, the CDR3 reads TGTGCCAGCAGCTGGAAACCGACAGGGGGGACTGAAGCTTTCTTT. The encoded protein is CASSWKPTGGTEAFF.

The chain has TRBV14 and TRBJ2-1, with D possibly matching TRBD2 (6 bases). Trimming took off 4 bases at V and 6 bases at J, with 13 bases between the two ends. The CDR3 extends over 14 amino acids. From germline, CDR1 is SGHDN and CDR2 FVKESK. The CDR3 loop reads CASSLQDYRNEQFF. DNA for the CDR3: TGTGCCAGCAGCCTCCAGGACTATCGCAATGAGCAGTTCTTC.

V is TRBV30 and J is TRBJ2-2, with 9 bases lining up with TRBD2. With V trimmed by 4 bases and J by 5 bases, 8 bases remained unmatched. This CDR3 region has 15 residues. The V gene's germline CDR1 is GTSNPN and CDR2 SVGIG (reference sequence). CDR3 sequence reads: CAWTVGLAGTGELFF. CDR3 nucleotide sequence: TGTGCCTGGACCGTCGGTCTAGCGGGAACCGGGGAGCTGTTTTTT.

The chain couples TRBV5-6 to TRBJ1-1, with TRBD1 matching 7 bases. This CDR3 spans 14 amino acids. Per the germline V gene, CDR1 is SGHDT and CDR2 is YYEEEE. Trimming took 4 bases from V and 4 from J; bases not matched to a gene: 7. Here the CDR3 reads CASSKDRVRTEAFF. In DNA form, the CDR3 reads TGTGCCAGCAGCAAAGACAGGGTCCGCACTGAAGCTTTCTTT.

The chain has TRBV5-6 and TRBJ1-2, with a weak D call TRBD1 (6 bases). Germline assignment: CDR1 SGHDT and CDR2 YYEEEE. CDR3 length: 15 amino acids. Trimming removed 1 base from V and 8 bases from J, with 18 bases in between. The CDR3: CASSLTGSDYRGYTF. The CDR3, as DNA: TGTGCCAGCAGCTTGACAGGGTCCGACTATAGGGGCTACACCTTC.

CDR3 residues: CASSQDPTVAGKADTQYF. The CDR3 nucleotides are TGTGCCAGCAGCCAAGATCCCACCGTAGCGGGGAAAGCAGATACGCAGTATTTT. This sequence joins TRBV4-2 and TRBJ2-3; 8 bases line up with TRBD2. V was clipped by 0 bases and J by 4 bases; unmatched bases: 12. Germline assignment: CDR1 LGHNA and CDR2 YNFKEQ. CDR3 length: 18 amino acids.